This T cell receptor (beta chain) derives from a study of technical replicates of blood from a handful of donors (dated by TCRdb to the late 2010s). The protocol used for the library was the immunoSEQ multiplex PCR assay. TCRdb provides this immuneACCESS table in a form limited to in-frame rearrangements. Some clones are lacking; in checked studies, under half of them reflect an unresolved V gene, and why the rest are absent is not known. The sample contains 84,000 or so clones, approximately 93% of them found a single time. The ten largest account for 0.2% to 0.25% of the sample. The CDR3 spans 15 residues, from the cysteine through the phenylalanine. CDR3 DNA is the only sequence kept; it has 45 bases, read in frame from the first base. At the junction V is shortened by 4 bases and J by 0 bases; bases outside the gene matches: 4. The germline V gene sets CDR1 to MDHEN and CDR2 to SYDVKM. Details on this clone: Its antigen has not been determined. There are no base qualities to consult, and no much larger clone falls within one base.

The TCR sequence derives from a human donor in good health. The sequence joins TRBV28 to TRBJ1-1; TRBD1 lines up with 8 middle nucleotides. Sequenced input: T cells isolated from PBMCs. The base sequence is TGTGCCAGCAGTTCCCAGGGACAGGTGAACACTGAAGCTTTCTTT. Translated, this gives CASSSQGQVNTEAFF.